The TCR beta chain described here comes from a study of CD8 T cells in ankylosing spondylitis. Comment on this clonotype: Its specificity is unknown.

The CDR3 sequence is 12 residues long. After removal of 4 bases from V and 13 bases from J, the junction contained 7 bases not matched to a gene. Looked up from germline, CDR1 is SEHNR and CDR2 is FQNEAQ (reference sequence). Quantitative barcoded 5'-RACE was used to prepare TCR beta libraries. TCRdb recomputed calls from the 5' RACE reads with MiXCR, one row per CDR3 protein. Of 130,000 or so distinct CDR3 sequences listed, 17% are singletons. Findings and caveats of the study: Some of the motif variants had earlier been found in reactive arthritis patients' fluid and blood. Reports say disease-linked clones showed up significantly more in matched ankylosing spondylitis synovial fluid. Characteristic, it appeared, of ankylosing spondylitis blood was a TCR beta motif of eight highly homologous variants.

This TCR was recovered from a male donor with ankylosing spondylitis. J is TRBJ2-1 and V is TRBV7-9; 7 bases are shared with TRBD1. Sequencing was done on a sample of blood, either unsorted or a sorted T cell fraction (not recorded which). As DNA, the CDR3 is TGTGCCAGCAGCTCGGGACAGAGGGAACAGTTCTTC. Translating it yields CASSSGQREQFF. Full variable domain (remainder filled in from reference TRBV7-9 and TRBJ2-1): DTGVSQNPRHKITKRGQNVTFRCDPISEHNRLYWYRQTLGQGPEFLTYFQNEAQLEKSRLLSDRFSAERPKGSFSTLEIQRTEQGDSAMYLCASSSGQREQFFGPGTRLTVL.